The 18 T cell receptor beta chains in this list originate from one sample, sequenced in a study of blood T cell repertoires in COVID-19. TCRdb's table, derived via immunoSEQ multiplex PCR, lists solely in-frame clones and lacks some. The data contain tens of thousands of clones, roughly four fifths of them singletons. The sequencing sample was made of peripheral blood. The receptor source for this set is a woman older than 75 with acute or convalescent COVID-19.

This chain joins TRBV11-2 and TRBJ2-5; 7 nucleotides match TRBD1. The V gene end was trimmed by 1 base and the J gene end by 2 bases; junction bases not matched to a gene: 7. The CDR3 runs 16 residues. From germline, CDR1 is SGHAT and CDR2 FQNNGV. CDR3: CASSLGAGTEQETQYF. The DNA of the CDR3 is TGTGCCAGCAGCTTAGGGGCTGGGACAGAACAAGAGACCCAGTACTTC.

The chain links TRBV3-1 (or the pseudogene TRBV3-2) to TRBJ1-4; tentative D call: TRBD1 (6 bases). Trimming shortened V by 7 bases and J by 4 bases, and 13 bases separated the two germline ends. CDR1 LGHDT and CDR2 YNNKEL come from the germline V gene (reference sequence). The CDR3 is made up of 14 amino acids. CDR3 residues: CASMNRAGNEKLFF. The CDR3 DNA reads TGTGCCAGCATGAACAGGGCGGGTAATGAAAAACTGTTTTTT.

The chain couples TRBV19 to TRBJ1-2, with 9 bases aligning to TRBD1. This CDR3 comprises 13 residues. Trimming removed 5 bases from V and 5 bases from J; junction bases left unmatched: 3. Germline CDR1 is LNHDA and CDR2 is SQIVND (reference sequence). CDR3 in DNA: TGTGCCAGTAGTGGGACAGGGATTTATGGCTACACCTTC. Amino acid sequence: CASSGTGIYGYTF.

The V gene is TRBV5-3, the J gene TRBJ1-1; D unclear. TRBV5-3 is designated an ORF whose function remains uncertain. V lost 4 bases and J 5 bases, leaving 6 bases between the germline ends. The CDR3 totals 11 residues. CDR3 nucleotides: TGTGCCAGAAGCCCTAGGACTGAAGCTTTCTTT. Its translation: CARSPRTEAFF.

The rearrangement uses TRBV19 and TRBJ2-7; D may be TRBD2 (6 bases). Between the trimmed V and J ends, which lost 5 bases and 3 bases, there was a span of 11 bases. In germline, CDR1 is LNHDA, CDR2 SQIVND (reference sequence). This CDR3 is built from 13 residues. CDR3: CASSLGLVYEQYF. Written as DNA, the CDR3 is TGTGCCAGTAGTCTGGGACTCGTCTACGAGCAGTACTTC. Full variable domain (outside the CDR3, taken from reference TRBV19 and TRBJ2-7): DGGITQSPKYLFRKEGQNVTLSCEQNLNHDAMYWYRQDPGQGLRLIYYSQIVNDFQKGDIAEGYSVSREKKESFPLTVTSAQKNPTAFYLCASSLGLVYEQYFGPGTRLTVT.

CDR3: CASSSSTGVYGYTF. The CDR3 DNA is TGTGCCAGCAGTTCCTCGACAGGGGTCTATGGCTACACCTTC. V gene TRBV28 combines with J gene TRBJ1-2; 8 bases fit TRBD1. V was pared by 4 bases and J by 4 bases, with 5 bases of the junction left unmatched. CDR1 is MDHEN and CDR2 is SYDVKM in the germline V gene. The CDR3 contains 14 residues.

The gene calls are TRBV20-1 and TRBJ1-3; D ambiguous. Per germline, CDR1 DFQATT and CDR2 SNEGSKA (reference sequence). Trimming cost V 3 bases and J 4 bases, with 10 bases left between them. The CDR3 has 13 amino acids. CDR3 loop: CSASLAGGNTIYF. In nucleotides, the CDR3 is TGCAGTGCTAGTCTGGCGGGAGGAAACACCATATATTTT.

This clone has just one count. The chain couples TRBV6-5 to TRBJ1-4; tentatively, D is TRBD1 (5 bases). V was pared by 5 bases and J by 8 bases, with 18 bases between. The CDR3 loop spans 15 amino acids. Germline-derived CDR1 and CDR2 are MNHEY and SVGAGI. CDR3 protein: CASSPAPPPGEKLFF. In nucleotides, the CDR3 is TGTGCCAGCAGTCCAGCCCCGCCACCAGGGGAAAAACTGTTTTTT.

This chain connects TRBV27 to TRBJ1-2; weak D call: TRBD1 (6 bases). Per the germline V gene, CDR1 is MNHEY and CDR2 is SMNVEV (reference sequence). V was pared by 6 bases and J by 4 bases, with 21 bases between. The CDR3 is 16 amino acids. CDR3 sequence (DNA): TGTGCCAGCAGAAACCGCCTCTCGACAGGCACCTATGGCTACACCTTC. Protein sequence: CASRNRLSTGTYGYTF.

The CDR3 DNA follows: TGCGCCAGCAGCATAGGACAGGGGTTGAGTGGGGCCAACGTCCTGACTTTC. Encoded protein: CASSIGQGLSGANVLTF. This sequence joins TRBV5-1 and TRBJ2-6; 9 nucleotides line up with TRBD1. This CDR3 is 17 amino acids long. In germline, CDR1 is SGHRS, CDR2 YFSETQ. The V and J ends lost 4 bases and 3 bases, in that order; junction bases with no gene match: 8.

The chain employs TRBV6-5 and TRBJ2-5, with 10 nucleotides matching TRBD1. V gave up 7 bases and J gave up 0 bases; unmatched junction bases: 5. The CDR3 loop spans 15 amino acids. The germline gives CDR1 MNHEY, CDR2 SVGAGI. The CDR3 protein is CASKMGQGYQETQYF. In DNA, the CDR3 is TGTGCCAGCAAGATGGGACAGGGGTACCAAGAGACCCAGTACTTC.

The CDR3 coding sequence is TGTGCCAGCAGGGCAACCGGGACAGAGCTCACTGAAGCTTTCTTT. Translating gives CASRATGTELTEAFF. The V call is TRBV6-5, the J call TRBJ1-1; TRBD1 aligns across 7 bases. Germline values: CDR1 MNHEY, CDR2 SVGAGI. J was trimmed by 4 bases and V by 6 bases; bases with no gene match: 11. The CDR3 runs to 15 residues.

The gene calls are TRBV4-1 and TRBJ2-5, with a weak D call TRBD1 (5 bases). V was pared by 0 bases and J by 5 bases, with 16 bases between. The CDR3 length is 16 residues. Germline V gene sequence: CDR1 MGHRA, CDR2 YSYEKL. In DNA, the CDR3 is TGCGCCAGCAGCCAAGAAGACTGGGTTGCAGGGGAGACCCAGTACTTC. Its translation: CASSQEDWVAGETQYF.

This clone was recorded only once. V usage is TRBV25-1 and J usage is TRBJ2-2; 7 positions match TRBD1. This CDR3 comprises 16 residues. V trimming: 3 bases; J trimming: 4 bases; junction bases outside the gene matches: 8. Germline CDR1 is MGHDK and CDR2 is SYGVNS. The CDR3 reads CASSDLTTGSTGELFF. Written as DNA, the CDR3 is TGTGCCAGCAGTGATCTTACGACAGGGAGCACCGGGGAGCTGTTTTTT.

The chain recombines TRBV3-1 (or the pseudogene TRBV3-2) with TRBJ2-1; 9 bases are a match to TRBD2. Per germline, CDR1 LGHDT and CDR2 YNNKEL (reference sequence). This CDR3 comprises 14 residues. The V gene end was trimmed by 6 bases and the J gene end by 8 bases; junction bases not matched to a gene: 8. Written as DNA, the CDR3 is TGTGCCAGCAGTCTAGCGGGGCCGGACTATGAGCAGTTCTTC. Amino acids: CASSLAGPDYEQFF.

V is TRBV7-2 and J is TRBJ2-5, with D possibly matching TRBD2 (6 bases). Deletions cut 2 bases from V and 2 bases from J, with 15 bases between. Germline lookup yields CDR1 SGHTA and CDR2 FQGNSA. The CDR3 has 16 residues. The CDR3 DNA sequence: TGTGCCAGCAGCTTATCGGCGGGATTGGGACAAGAGACCCAGTACTTC. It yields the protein CASSLSAGLGQETQYF. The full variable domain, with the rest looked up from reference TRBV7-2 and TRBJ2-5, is GAGVSQSPSNKVTEKGKDVELRCDPISGHTALYWYRQSLGQGLEFLIYFQGNSAPDKSGLPSDRFSAERTGGSVSTLTIQRTQQEDSAVYLCASSLSAGLGQETQYFGPGTRLLVL.

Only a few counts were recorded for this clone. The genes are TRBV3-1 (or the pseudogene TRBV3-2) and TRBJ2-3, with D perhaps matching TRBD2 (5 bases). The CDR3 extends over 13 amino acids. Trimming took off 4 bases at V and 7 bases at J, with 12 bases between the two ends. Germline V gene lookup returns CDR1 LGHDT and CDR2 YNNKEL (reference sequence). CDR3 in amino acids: CASSPDSENTQYF. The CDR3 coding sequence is TGTGCCAGCAGCCCGGACTCGGAGAATACGCAGTATTTT.

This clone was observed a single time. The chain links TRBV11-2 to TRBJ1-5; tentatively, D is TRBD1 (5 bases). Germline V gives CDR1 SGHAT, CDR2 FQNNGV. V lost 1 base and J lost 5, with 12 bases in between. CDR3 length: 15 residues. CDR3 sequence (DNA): TGTGCCAGCAGCTTAGGAACAGGACCGGATCAGCCCCAGCATTTT. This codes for CASSLGTGPDQPQHF.